A single sample gave rise to the 22 T cell receptor beta chains below, sequenced in a study of blood T cell repertoires in COVID-19. Method: immunoSEQ multiplex PCR; TCRdb's copy keeps in-frame clones and lacks some. The sample has about 97,000 clones, about 91% seen once. Sequencing was carried out using peripheral blood. All receptors derive from a man in his late teens or twenties with acute or convalescent COVID-19.

CDR3 sequence reads: CASSLGFGDRGYTF. CDR3 bases: TGCGCCAGCAGCTTGGGTTTCGGTGACAGGGGCTACACCTTC. This chain links TRBV5-1 with TRBJ1-2, with D possibly matching TRBD1 (6 bases). Trimming took 0 bases from V and 8 from J, leaving 14 bases between them. Germline V gene lookup returns CDR1 SGHRS and CDR2 YFSETQ. There are 14 residues in the CDR3.

The gene calls are TRBV19 and TRBJ2-7; the match to TRBD1 covers 11 bases. CDR3 length: 12 residues. Trimming at V came to 8 bases and at J to 4 bases, leaving 1 base not matched to a gene. Germline V gene data show CDR1 as LNHDA and CDR2 as SQIVND (reference sequence). In DNA, the CDR3 is TGTGCCAGTGGGACAGGGGGGTACGAGCAGTACTTC. It specifies CASGTGGYEQYF.

The chain joins TRBV5-1 to TRBJ1-1, with a weak D call TRBD1 (5 bases). V lost 4 bases and J 2 bases, leaving 12 bases between the germline ends. Germline assignment: CDR1 SGHRS and CDR2 YFSETQ. CDR3 length: 14 amino acids. CDR3 residues: CASSLQEGNTEAFF. The DNA for the CDR3 is TGCGCCAGCAGCCTACAGGAGGGAAACACTGAAGCTTTCTTT. The whole variable domain, remainder taken from reference TRBV5-1 and TRBJ1-1, is KAGVTQTPRYLIKTRGQQVTLSCSPISGHRSVSWYQQTPGQGLQFLFEYFSETQRNKGNFPGRFSGRQFSNSRSEMNVSTLELGDSALYLCASSLQEGNTEAFFGQGTRLTVV.

Only a few counts were recorded for this clone. The gene calls are TRBV6-6 and TRBJ1-5, with D maybe TRBD1 (6 bases). V gave up 11 bases and J gave up 9 bases, with 23 bases separating them. The CDR3 sequence is 14 residues long. The V gene's germline CDR1 is MNHNY and CDR2 SVGAGI (reference sequence). CDR3 DNA: TGTGCCGGAAGTGGGACACTCGAGATGAGGCCCCAGCATTTT. Amino acid sequence: CAGSGTLEMRPQHF.

The chain has TRBV3-1 (or the pseudogene TRBV3-2) and TRBJ1-6; 9 positions match TRBD1. Trimming removed 0 bases from V and 8 bases from J; junction bases left unmatched: 5. The length of the CDR3 is 16 residues. Germline assignment: CDR1 LGHDT and CDR2 YNNKEL (reference sequence). The CDR3 bases are TGTGCCAGCAGCCAAGATGGACAGGGGTTGGATTCACCCCTCCACTTT. This translates into CASSQDGQGLDSPLHF.

This rearrangement joins TRBV6-4 to TRBJ2-2; 7 bases match TRBD2. The CDR3 consists of 16 residues. J gave up 4 bases and V 2 bases, and 7 bases lay outside the gene matches. Germline-derived CDR1 and CDR2 are MRHNA and SNTAGT. The CDR3 DNA is TGTGCCAGCAGTGACAGGGCGGGAGATGGCACCGGGGAGCTGTTTTTT. It translates to CASSDRAGDGTGELFF.

The J gene is TRBJ1-1, the V gene TRBV7-9, with D possibly matching TRBD1 (6 bases). V gave up 5 bases and J gave up 5 bases, with 21 bases separating them. Germline loops: CDR1 SEHNR, CDR2 FQNEAQ (reference sequence). The CDR3 loop spans 16 amino acids. In DNA form, the CDR3 reads TGTGCCAGCAGCCAACTCCCACAGGGTAGGGGAACTGAAGCTTTCTTT. This gives the protein CASSQLPQGRGTEAFF.

V usage is TRBV3-1 (or the pseudogene TRBV3-2) and J usage is TRBJ2-1; D possibly corresponds to TRBD2 (5 bases). CDR1 and CDR2 (germline): LGHDT, YNNKEL (reference sequence). The CDR3 has 15 residues. V was trimmed by 2 bases and J by 9 bases, leaving 17 bases between them. As DNA, the CDR3 is TGTGCCAGCAGCCAAACCCTTGGAGGACCATTTGAGCAGTTCTTC. This translates into CASSQTLGGPFEQFF.

Comment on this clone: Other nucleotide sequences from this sample produce the same CDR3. This chain joins TRBV10-3 and TRBJ2-3, with 11 bases lining up with TRBD2. Germline V lookup: CDR1 ENHRY, CDR2 SYGVKD. V shed 10 bases and J 6 bases; nucleotides not matched to a gene: 3. This CDR3 has 12 residues. Here the CDR3 DNA reads TGTGCCACCAGACTAGCGGGGGATACGCAGTATTTT. Amino acid sequence: CATRLAGDTQYF.

The chain carries TRBV24-1 and TRBJ1-5; the match to TRBD1 covers 9 bases. With 4 bases clipped from V and 0 bases from J, the junction kept 6 bases outside the gene matches. CDR1 and CDR2 from the germline V gene are KGHDR and SFDVKD. This CDR3 spans 17 amino acids. CDR3 residues: CATSDRDRALSNQPQHF. As DNA, the CDR3 is TGTGCCACCAGTGACCGGGACAGGGCCCTTAGCAATCAGCCCCAGCATTTT.

This rearrangement joins TRBV7-9 to TRBJ1-2; perhaps TRBD1 as D (5 bases). CDR3 length equals 13 residues. The V end lost 5 bases, the J end lost 4 bases, and 11 bases lay between the germline ends. The germline V gene has CDR1 SEHNR and CDR2 FQNEAQ (reference sequence). Here the CDR3 DNA reads TGTGCCAGCAGCCCACAGGCCCCCTATGGCTACACCTTC. Its translation is CASSPQAPYGYTF.

The chain is built from TRBV5-1 and TRBJ2-5; the match to TRBD2 covers 11 bases. Germline V CDR1 and CDR2: SGHRS, YFSETQ. The CDR3 contains 16 residues. The V gene end was trimmed by 4 bases and the J gene end by 7 bases; junction bases not matched to a gene: 12. CDR3 coding DNA: TGCGCCAGCAGCCCCCTGACTAGCGGGACACCGGGGACCCAGTACTTC. This sequence encodes CASSPLTSGTPGTQYF.

The genes are TRBV1 and TRBJ1-1. TRBV1 is a pseudogene segment. The CDR3 extends over 13 amino acids. The CDR3 DNA reads as TGCACCAGCAGCCATTTGGGGAGCGCTGAAGCTTTCTTT. Translation: CTSSHLGSAEAFF.

V is TRBV6-2 or TRBV6-3 and J is TRBJ1-5, with TRBD1 identical over 10 bases. Germline assignment: CDR1 MNHEY and CDR2 SVGEGT. The CDR3 is 16 amino acids. The V segment lost 0 bases and the J segment 6 bases; nucleotides outside the gene matches: 5. The CDR3 DNA follows: TGTGCCAGCAGTTACTCCTTCCGGGACAGGGGTCAGCCCCAGCATTTT. Translated, it gives CASSYSFRDRGQPQHF.

This clone has just one count. DNA of the CDR3: TGCGCCAGCAGCCAAGACATCGGACAGGGTTATGGCTACACCTTC. Protein: CASSQDIGQGYGYTF. This rearrangement joins TRBV4-1 to TRBJ1-2; 8 bases map to TRBD1. The CDR3 sequence is 15 residues long. V shed 0 bases and J 5 bases; nucleotides not matched to a gene: 5. Looked up from germline, CDR1 is MGHRA and CDR2 is YSYEKL.

The rearrangement links TRBV6-5 to TRBJ1-4, with a tentative D call TRBD1 (5 bases). The CDR3 totals 14 residues. Germline CDR1 and CDR2: MNHEY and SVGAGI. V shed 6 bases and J shed 8 bases, with 16 bases lying between them. The CDR3, as DNA: TGTGCCAGCAGGTCGGACGGGGGAATGGAAAAACTGTTTTTT. This sequence encodes CASRSDGGMEKLFF.

The chain has TRBV5-8 and TRBJ2-3; D is perhaps TRBD2 (7 bases). The CDR3 length is 14 residues. From germline, CDR1 is SGHTS and CDR2 YDEGEE. The ends were cut back, 5 bases at V and 3 bases at J, with 13 bases in the middle. The chain's CDR3 is CASSGGGLTDTQYF. Here the CDR3 DNA reads TGTGCCAGCAGTGGGGGGGGGCTTACAGATACGCAGTATTTT.

This chain joins TRBV19 and TRBJ1-5; TRBD1 aligns across 11 bases. CDR3 size: 16 residues. J gave up 1 base and V 7 bases, and 6 bases lay outside the gene matches. Germline CDR1 and CDR2: LNHDA and SQIVND (reference sequence). The CDR3, as DNA: TGTGCCAGTACCCAGGACAGGGGGCGAAGCAATCAGCCCCAGCATTTT. Translating gives CASTQDRGRSNQPQHF.

The rearrangement uses TRBV9 and TRBJ1-4; D gene unclear. From germline, CDR1 is SGDLS and CDR2 YYNGEE. Trimming removed 0 bases at V and 4 bases at J, with 10 bases between. The CDR3 contains 15 residues. This CDR3 reads CASSVGGGFNEKLFF. In DNA form, the CDR3 reads TGTGCCAGCAGCGTAGGCGGTGGGTTTAATGAAAAACTGTTTTTT.

The chain recombines TRBV7-9 with TRBJ2-2; perhaps TRBD1 as D (6 bases). V was clipped by 5 bases and J by 2 bases, with 15 bases between them. This CDR3 has 16 residues. Germline values: CDR1 SEHNR, CDR2 FQNEAQ (reference sequence). The DNA of the CDR3 is TGTGCCAGCAGCCAAGGCAGGGGAAAAAACACCGGGGAGCTGTTTTTT. As protein: CASSQGRGKNTGELFF.

CDR3 DNA sequence: TGTGCCAGCAGCGTAGGACTAGCGATACAAGAGACCCAGTACTTC. Amino acid sequence: CASSVGLAIQETQYF. V usage is TRBV9 and J usage is TRBJ2-5; 8 bases agree with TRBD2. This CDR3 contains 15 residues. The ends lost 0 bases at V and 2 bases at J; junction bases unmatched: 3. CDR1 is SGDLS, CDR2 YYNGEE, per germline.

The rearrangement links TRBV10-3 to TRBJ2-1; 11 positions agree with TRBD1. The V and J ends lost 0 bases and 7 bases, in that order; junction bases with no gene match: 2. The CDR3 is 15 amino acids. Germline CDR1 reads ENHRY; CDR2 reads SYGVKD. The CDR3 protein is CAISESGQGVNEQFF. The CDR3 DNA follows: TGTGCCATCAGTGAGTCGGGACAGGGGGTAAATGAGCAGTTCTTC.